A selection of T cell receptor beta chains follows, all from one sample in a study of T cell responses to AZD1222 COVID-19 vaccine. Measured with immunoSEQ multiplex PCR; TCRdb has only the in-frame clones, and not every one. Of 55,000 to 70,000 clones in the sample, 60% to 85% were seen once. Specimen: peripheral blood, collected on day 0 of AZD1222 vaccination. The receptors originated from an adult in good health. Both conserved end residues are part of each CDR3. A D gene is named only where the DNA matches it firmly.

TRBJ1-5,NA,TRBV23-1,CASSQSEKVRSNQPQHF
TRBJ1-1,TRBD1,TRBV10-3,CATRTGKGGNTEAFF
TRBJ1-1,NA,TRBV19,CASTLQLNTEAFF
TRBJ2-1,TRBD2,TRBV11-2,CASSLSGTRAYNEQFF
TRBJ1-1,NA,TRBV7-2,CASSLIGTNTEAFF
TRBJ2-3,TRBD2,TRBV11-2,CASSFTSGASNGADTQYF
TRBJ1-3,NA,TRBV19,CASRRLGWNSGNTIYF
TRBJ1-3,NA,TRBV7-9,CASSARRTGNTIYF
TRBJ1-2,NA,TRBV10-2,CASSLGVNYGYTF
TRBJ1-6,NA,TRBV2,CASRRSGVLQSPLHF
TRBJ2-1,NA,TRBV5-4,CASSTRGPSGNEQFF
TRBJ2-7,TRBD1,TRBV4-1,CASSLRGWGDEQYF
TRBJ2-7,NA,TRBV4-3,CASSPSSGLDYEQYF
TRBJ1-6,NA,TRBV5-6,CASSPQGSGNSPLHF
TRBJ2-1,NA,TRBV18,CASSPPDVNEQFF
TRBJ1-4,NA,TRBV11-3,CASSQGQGTTNEKLFF
TRBJ1-1,NA,TRBV9,CASSVDMNTEAFF
TRBJ2-7,NA,TRBV19,CASSIGQTSYEQYF
TRBJ2-3,NA,TRBV13,CASSPKAADTQYF
TRBJ2-5,NA,TRBV4-3,CASSQEPGRAQYF
TRBJ2-1,NA,TRBV9,CASSGAPTGSNEQFF
TRBJ2-7,NA,TRBV5-5,CASSIRQGGVEQYF
TRBJ1-2,NA,TRBV5-1,CASSLGAHGYTF
TRBJ2-3,NA,TRBV9,CASSTPGRDTQYF
TRBJ2-2,NA,TRBV7-6,CASSLEAGKLTGELFF
TRBJ1-1,TRBD1,TRBV18,CASSPALGTDGAEAFF
TRBJ2-7,NA,TRBV20-1,CSASASREQYF
TRBJ2-1,NA,TRBV7-6,CASSMGGGNEQFF
TRBJ2-5,TRBD1,TRBV7-6,CASSLGGQGQETQYF
TRBJ1-2,NA,TRBV19,CASSIDGTANYGYTF
TRBJ2-2,NA,TRBV5-1,CASSLMVSAGGELFF
TRBJ2-2,NA,TRBV5-4,CASSLAGPANTGELFF
TRBJ1-5,TRBD1,TRBV6-5,CASSRGQNGQPQHF
TRBJ1-5,TRBD1,TRBV28,CASSKTGSGGQPQHF
TRBJ2-3,NA,TRBV5-1,CASRRKPGASLSTDTQYF
TRBJ1-5,NA,TRBV29-1,CSVGQPQHF
TRBJ2-7,NA,TRBV10-3,CAISESIVSQRERPYEQYF
TRBJ2-3,TRBD2,TRBV29-1,CSVVGLAGDTQYF
TRBJ1-1,NA,TRBV2,CASSTVNTEAFF